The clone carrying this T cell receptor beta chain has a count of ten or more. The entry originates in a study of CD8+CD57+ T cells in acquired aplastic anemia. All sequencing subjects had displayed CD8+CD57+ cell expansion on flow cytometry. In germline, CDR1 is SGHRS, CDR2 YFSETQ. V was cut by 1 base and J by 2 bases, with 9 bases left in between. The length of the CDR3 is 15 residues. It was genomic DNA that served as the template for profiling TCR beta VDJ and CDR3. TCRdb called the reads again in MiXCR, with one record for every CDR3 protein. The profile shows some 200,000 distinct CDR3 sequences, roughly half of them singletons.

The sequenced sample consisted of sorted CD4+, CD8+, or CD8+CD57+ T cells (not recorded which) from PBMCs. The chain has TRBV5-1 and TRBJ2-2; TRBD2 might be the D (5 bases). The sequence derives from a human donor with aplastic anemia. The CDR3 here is CASSLSGSNTGELFF. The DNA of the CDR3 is TGCGCCAGCAGCTTGTCGGGGAGTAACACCGGGGAGCTGTTTTTT. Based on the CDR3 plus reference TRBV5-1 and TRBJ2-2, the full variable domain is KAGVTQTPRYLIKTRGQQVTLSCSPISGHRSVSWYQQTPGQGLQFLFEYFSETQRNKGNFPGRFSGRQFSNSRSEMNVSTLELGDSALYLCASSLSGSNTGELFFGEGSRLTVL.